The 28 T cell receptor beta chains presented below share a single source sample, sequenced in a study of response to subunit inactivated influenza vaccine. TCRdb independently ran MiXCR on the RT-PCR reads; one entry per CDR3 protein. This table holds 550,000 to 600,000 distinct CDR3 sequences, 10% to 15% found once. The sequencing here drew on PBMCs from blood, taken on the day of vaccination. Receptor source: a man in his forties or fifties who received an inactivated influenza vaccine.

This clonotype has only a few counts. The rearrangement joins TRBV5-1 to TRBJ2-1, with 8 bases lining up with TRBD2. V trimming: 1 base; J trimming: 6 bases; junction bases outside the gene matches: 9. Germline values: CDR1 SGHRS, CDR2 YFSETQ. There are 16 residues in the CDR3. CDR3 loop: CASSLPKLAALNEQFF. The CDR3 DNA reads TGCGCCAGCAGCTTGCCCAAACTAGCGGCCCTCAATGAGCAGTTCTTC. Filled out from reference TRBV5-1 and TRBJ2-1, the complete variable domain reads KAGVTQTPRYLIKTRGQQVTLSCSPISGHRSVSWYQQTPGQGLQFLFEYFSETQRNKGNFPGRFSGRQFSNSRSEMNVSTLELGDSALYLCASSLPKLAALNEQFFGPGTRLTVL.

This clonotype was detected only a few times. The CDR3 here is CSARQDWETDTQYF. The CDR3, as DNA: TGCAGTGCTAGACAAGACTGGGAAACAGATACGCAGTATTTT. The chain combines TRBV20-1 with TRBJ2-3; D gene unclear. CDR3 length: 14 residues. The V end was cut by 2 bases, the J end by 3 bases, with 12 bases between. Germline V gene sequence: CDR1 DFQATT, CDR2 SNEGSKA (reference sequence).

This clonotype was counted at least ten times. This chain connects TRBV13 to TRBJ2-7, with 9 bases lining up with TRBD2. The CDR3 totals 15 residues. Germline values: CDR1 PRHDT, CDR2 FYEKMQ (reference sequence). Trimming at V came to 0 bases and at J to 3 bases, leaving 3 bases not matched to a gene. CDR3 nucleotides: TGTGCCAGCAGCTTAGGGACTAGCGGTGGCTACGAGCAGTACTTC. Translating it yields CASSLGTSGGYEQYF.

This clonotype was detected a few times. This chain joins TRBV20-1 and TRBJ1-6; D gene unclear. Germline CDR1 DFQATT, CDR2 SNEGSKA (reference sequence). CDR3 length equals 13 residues. CDR3 nucleotides: TGCAGCTCTTCGGAGAATAATAATTCACCCCTCCACTTT. Its translation: CSSSENNNSPLHF.

This clonotype was seen more than once but under ten times. This chain joins TRBV29-1 and TRBJ1-3; D is perhaps TRBD1 (5 bases). V lost 3 bases and J 2 bases, leaving 14 bases between the germline ends. The germline V gene has CDR1 SQVTM and CDR2 ANQGSEA. The CDR3 is 15 residues long. CDR3 protein: CSVEVWGETGNTIYF. The DNA for the CDR3 is TGCAGCGTTGAGGTCTGGGGGGAAACTGGAAACACCATATATTTT.

This clonotype appeared a few times. This sequence joins TRBV7-9 and TRBJ2-7; 9 nucleotides line up with TRBD2. J lost 7 bases, V lost 6 bases, and 13 bases had no gene match. The germline V gene has CDR1 SEHNR and CDR2 FQNEAQ (reference sequence). The CDR3 totals 15 residues. The CDR3 reads CASSPPGLAGWEQYF. The CDR3 nucleotides are TGTGCCAGCAGTCCACCGGGACTAGCCGGTTGGGAGCAGTACTTC.

There are many counts of this clonotype. This chain connects TRBV12-3 or TRBV12-4 to TRBJ2-1; D is ambiguous. CDR3 size: 11 residues. With 6 bases removed from V and 10 bases from J, the gap between germline ends came to 10 bases. This CDR3 is CASRSATEQFF. The CDR3 DNA follows: TGTGCCAGCAGGTCGGCCACCGAGCAGTTCTTC.

This clonotype was observed a few times. The chain uses TRBV6-5 and TRBJ2-3, with D hard to call. The CDR3 consists of 16 residues. In germline, CDR1 is MNHEY, CDR2 SVGAGI. V gave up 7 bases and J gave up 2 bases, with 19 bases separating them. The CDR3, as DNA: TGTGCCAGCAACCTCAAACCCCCCCCCCTCACAGATACGCAGTATTTT. Translation: CASNLKPPPLTDTQYF.

The chain has TRBV7-2 and TRBJ2-5; 10 bases are shared with TRBD2. Germline trimming cut 1 base from V and 9 bases from J; bases unmatched to any gene: 5. There are 14 residues in the CDR3. Germline CDR1 is SGHTA and CDR2 is FQGNSA. This CDR3 reads CASSLVTAGGPQYF. The CDR3 coding sequence is TGTGCCAGCAGCTTAGTCACAGCGGGGGGGCCCCAGTACTTC.

This clonotype was counted a few times. V gene TRBV19 combines with J gene TRBJ1-1, with unresolved D. Per germline, CDR1 LNHDA and CDR2 SQIVND (reference sequence). V lost 4 bases, J lost 4 bases, and 10 bases lay in between. This CDR3 spans 13 amino acids. The CDR3 is CASSTLLGTEAFF. As DNA, the CDR3 is TGTGCCAGTAGTACCTTGCTGGGCACTGAAGCTTTCTTT.

V usage is TRBV10-3 and J usage is TRBJ2-1; D may correspond to TRBD1 or TRBD2 (5 bases each). The germline V and J ends were trimmed by 6 bases and 4 bases, with 19 bases remaining between them. Germline values: CDR1 ENHRY, CDR2 SYGVKD. This CDR3 is built from 16 residues. The CDR3 bases are TGTGCCATCAGCCTCCGGTCCGGGACGGGTTACAATGAGCAGTTCTTC. Translation gives CAISLRSGTGYNEQFF.

This clonotype has a handful of counts. V gene TRBV9 combines with J gene TRBJ2-3, with 11 bases lining up with TRBD2. The germline CDR1 and CDR2 sequences are SGDLS and YYNGEE. The CDR3 consists of 15 residues. The V gene end was trimmed by 3 bases and the J gene end by 5 bases; junction bases not matched to a gene: 5. The CDR3 reads CASSEHGTSGDTQYF. For the CDR3, the DNA is TGTGCCAGCAGCGAACATGGGACTAGCGGAGATACGCAGTATTTT.

The genes are TRBV7-9 and TRBJ2-5, with TRBD2 matching over 10 bases. From germline, CDR1 is SEHNR and CDR2 FQNEAQ (reference sequence). Trimming at V came to 5 bases and at J to 5 bases, leaving 5 bases not matched to a gene. This CDR3 spans 14 amino acids. CDR3 sequence: CASSRTSGDETQYF. CDR3 bases: TGTGCCAGCAGCCGGACTAGCGGAGACGAGACCCAGTACTTC.

V is TRBV20-1 and J is TRBJ1-5, with D possibly being TRBD1 (5 bases). The CDR3 covers 13 residues. Germline assignment: CDR1 DFQATT and CDR2 SNEGSKA (reference sequence). V shed 1 base and J shed 6 bases, with 10 bases lying between them. The CDR3 loop is CSARGGVGQPQHF. The CDR3 DNA follows: TGCAGTGCTAGAGGAGGGGTGGGTCAGCCCCAGCATTTT.

This clonotype was seen a few times. The chain has TRBV4-3 and TRBJ1-1; D is undetermined. This CDR3 is built from 15 residues. CDR1 LGHNA and CDR2 YSLEER come from the germline V gene. Between the trimmed V and J ends, which lost 0 bases and 1 base, there was a span of 9 bases. The CDR3 bases are TGCGCCAGCAGCCAAGACGTGGGCCCGAACACTGAAGCTTTCTTT. This gives the protein CASSQDVGPNTEAFF.

The V and J genes are TRBV20-1 and TRBJ2-7, with 7 bases that match TRBD2. Germline V CDR1 and CDR2: DFQATT, SNEGSKA (reference sequence). This CDR3 has 12 residues. Trimming at V came to 3 bases and at J to 4 bases, leaving 3 bases not matched to a gene. The CDR3 reads CSASRGEYEQYF. CDR3 coding DNA: TGCAGTGCTAGCCGGGGGGAATACGAGCAGTACTTC.

CDR3 in DNA: TGTGCCAGCAGTTACGGAATTTCCCAGTACTTC. Translating it yields CASSYGISQYF. The chain uses TRBV6-2 or TRBV6-3 and TRBJ2-5, with D uncertain. CDR1 MNHEY and CDR2 SVGEGT come from the germline V gene. The CDR3 loop spans 11 amino acids. Trimming pared 2 bases from V and 9 bases from J, leaving 7 bases between.

The chain recombines TRBV5-1 with TRBJ2-5; TRBD2 agrees at 11 bases. There are 17 residues in the CDR3. Trimming removed 4 bases from V and 2 bases from J; junction bases left unmatched: 10. The germline V gene encodes CDR1 SGHRS and CDR2 YFSETQ. CDR3 sequence reads: CASSPGLAEEIQETQYF. The CDR3 DNA reads TGCGCCAGCAGCCCGGGACTAGCGGAAGAAATTCAAGAGACCCAGTACTTC. The complete variable domain, with remaining parts taken from reference TRBV5-1 and TRBJ2-5, reads KAGVTQTPRYLIKTRGQQVTLSCSPISGHRSVSWYQQTPGQGLQFLFEYFSETQRNKGNFPGRFSGRQFSNSRSEMNVSTLELGDSALYLCASSPGLAEEIQETQYFGPGTRLLVL.

This clonotype has more than one count but fewer than ten. The chain couples TRBV28 to TRBJ2-1; 12 bases line up with TRBD2. The CDR3 spans 16 residues. CDR1 is MDHEN and CDR2 is SYDVKM in the germline V gene. Trimming took 7 bases from V and 7 from J; bases not matched to a gene: 11. In DNA form, the CDR3 reads TGTGCCAGCAACCCGACTAGCGGGAGAGTCGGTAATGAGCAGTTCTTC. Protein product: CASNPTSGRVGNEQFF.

This clonotype turned up a few times. The chain couples TRBV6-4 to TRBJ1-6; possible D gene TRBD1, 5 bases. Germline CDR1 reads MRHNA; CDR2 reads SNTAGT. This CDR3 contains 16 residues. Trimming removed 4 bases at V and 5 bases at J, with 15 bases between. CDR3 coding DNA: TGTGCCAGCAGTGGGGGGAGAGCCGATGATAATTCACCCCTCCACTTT. Protein: CASSGGRADDNSPLHF.

The gene calls are TRBV14 and TRBJ2-1, with D perhaps TRBD1 (5 bases). This CDR3 has 15 residues. The germline V gene encodes CDR1 SGHDN and CDR2 FVKESK. The germline V and J ends were trimmed by 4 bases and 2 bases, with 12 bases remaining between them. In DNA form, the CDR3 reads TGTGCCAGCAGCCGTCTGACAGTTCCCTACAATGAGCAGTTCTTC. The encoded protein is CASSRLTVPYNEQFF.

The rearrangement joins TRBV20-1 to TRBJ1-4; D not certain. Trimming cost V 0 bases and J 7 bases, with 3 bases left between them. The CDR3 sequence is 11 residues long. Per the germline V gene, CDR1 is DFQATT and CDR2 is SNEGSKA (reference sequence). In DNA, the CDR3 is TGCAGTGCTAGAGATACTGAAAAACTGTTTTTT. It is translated as CSARDTEKLFF.

The rearrangement joins TRBV3-1 to TRBJ2-7, with 7 bases fitting TRBD2. Looked up from germline, CDR1 is LGHDT and CDR2 is YNNKEL (reference sequence). Germline trimming cut 4 bases from V and 3 bases from J; bases unmatched to any gene: 9. This CDR3 is built from 15 residues. The CDR3 region is CASSRETSDFYEQYF. DNA of the CDR3: TGTGCCAGCAGCCGAGAAACTAGCGATTTCTACGAGCAGTACTTC.

This chain joins TRBV10-1 and TRBJ2-5; 8 bases map to TRBD2. With 2 bases clipped from V and 3 bases from J, the junction kept 5 bases outside the gene matches. The germline CDR1 and CDR2 sequences are WNHNN and SYGVQD (reference sequence). The CDR3 length is 15 residues. The CDR3 reads CASSEAGGSKETQYF. The CDR3 DNA reads TGCGCCAGCAGTGAGGCGGGGGGCTCGAAAGAGACCCAGTACTTC.

The sample holds a few counts of this clonotype. This chain connects TRBV4-3 to TRBJ2-1, with D unresolved. Trimming took 0 bases from V and 2 from J, leaving 8 bases between them. CDR3 size: 15 residues. CDR1 LGHNA and CDR2 YSLEER come from the germline V gene. The CDR3 here is CASSQDRAAYNEQFF. CDR3 nucleotides: TGCGCCAGCAGCCAAGATCGAGCAGCCTACAATGAGCAGTTCTTC.

V is TRBV6-2 or TRBV6-3 and J is TRBJ2-7; D possibly corresponds to TRBD2 (5 bases). V dropped 5 bases and J dropped 6 bases, with 11 bases sitting between them. The length of the CDR3 is 12 residues. Germline V CDR1 and CDR2: MNHEY, SVGEGT. CDR3 nucleotides: TGTGCCAGCAGTCCGGACTTTCTCGAGCAGTACTTC. It codes for CASSPDFLEQYF.

This clonotype occurred once. Being one base from a much bigger clone, this may be a read error. V and J are TRBV29-1 and TRBJ2-3; a weak D match, TRBD2 (5 bases). Between the trimmed V and J ends, which lost 7 bases and 4 bases, there was a span of 12 bases. The CDR3 contains 12 residues. Germline V CDR1 and CDR2: SQVTM, ANQGSEA. The CDR3 region is CSDLRGADTQYF. CDR3 in DNA: TGCAGCGATCTTCGGGGTGCAGATACGCAGTATTTT.

A few counts support this clonotype. The rearrangement links TRBV11-2 to TRBJ2-4; 8 bases map to TRBD2. CDR3 size: 19 residues. Trimming at V came to 1 base and at J to 0 bases, leaving 11 bases not matched to a gene. In germline, CDR1 is SGHAT, CDR2 FQNNGV. The DNA for the CDR3 is TGTGCCAGCAGCTTAGGTTTTAGCGGGAACACGATAGCCAAAAACATTCAGTACTTC. It codes for CASSLGFSGNTIAKNIQYF.